This TCR beta chain was recovered during a study of blood T cell repertoires in COVID-19. In the original analysis: Reference gene primer amplification gave estimated nucleated cell counts. Repertoires were generated with immunoSEQ multiplex PCR, while TCRdb's copy carries only in-frame clones and drops some. V, J and clone size are those of that table, while D and trimming were read from the DNA. The data show around 480,000 clones, with more than 70% seen just once and around 12% held by the top ten. This clone came up once. The Seattle patients joined while their infection was active and were tracked longitudinally afterward. The receptor's source is a woman in her 50s with COVID-19, enrolled during active disease. Sequences were obtained from peripheral blood.

The CDR3 protein is CASSESTTGTGTDTQYF. The CDR3 DNA reads TGTGCCAGCTCAGAAAGTACTACCGGGACAGGCACAGATACGCAGTATTTT. V is TRBV18 and J is TRBJ2-3; TRBD1 agrees at 7 bases. Losses at the gene ends were 5 bases for V and 1 base for J; bases not matched to a gene: 12. The length of the CDR3 is 17 residues. Germline values: CDR1 KGHSH, CDR2 LQKENI.